This TCR beta chain derives from a study of blood T cell repertoires in COVID-19. The wider study: The samples span acute and convalescent COVID-19 from the United States, Italy and Spain. Sources were T cells, B-cell-depleted T cells, or PBMCs; the material itself was cDNA or gDNA.

Original analysis: Amplification of reference gene primers was used by the study to estimate nucleated cell counts. TCRdb's copy holds only in-frame clones and misses some; the assay was immunoSEQ multiplex PCR. V, J and clone size derive from that table, while D and trimming were established from the DNA sequence. The sample lists about 41,000 clones, about 85% occurring once. Looked up from germline, CDR1 is SGHKS and CDR2 is YYEKEE (reference sequence). The CDR3 has 15 residues. Trimming took 3 bases from V and 11 from J, leaving 18 bases between them. Sample: peripheral blood. The source is a man aged 60-69 years with acute or convalescent COVID-19. The chain employs TRBV5-5 and TRBJ1-6; TRBD1 might be the D (5 bases). The CDR3 spells CASSSNQVRVAPLHF. The DNA for the CDR3 is TGTGCCAGCAGCTCCAACCAAGTCAGGGTTGCACCCCTCCACTTT.